This T cell receptor (beta chain) was sequenced for a study of cytomegalovirus exposure and HLA in healthy donors. General study points: Highly shared sequence variants in one cluster were likely a sequencing artifact. Among TCR beta chains, those listed as cytomegalovirus-associated numbered about 160. As immune exposure information, only CMV serostatus was available.

Primers included in the PCR were 60 Vbeta and 13 Jbeta primers. Measured with immunoSEQ multiplex PCR; TCRdb has only the in-frame clones, and not every one. This sample has roughly 65,000 clones, with around 80% found just once. On this clone: Its antigen is unknown.

The J segment lost 4 bases and the V segment lost 1 base, leaving 0 bases of the junction unmatched. The V gene's germline CDR1 is MNHNS and CDR2 SASEGT. The CDR3 is 16 amino acids. This receptor was obtained from a woman in her 30s in good health and CMV-seronegative. Sequencing was performed on PBMCs. The chain recombines TRBV6-1 with TRBJ2-3, with 15 bases that match TRBD2. CDR3 DNA sequence: TGTGCCAGCAGTGAAGGGACTAGCGGGGGGGCAGATACGCAGTATTTT. It yields the protein CASSEGTSGGADTQYF.